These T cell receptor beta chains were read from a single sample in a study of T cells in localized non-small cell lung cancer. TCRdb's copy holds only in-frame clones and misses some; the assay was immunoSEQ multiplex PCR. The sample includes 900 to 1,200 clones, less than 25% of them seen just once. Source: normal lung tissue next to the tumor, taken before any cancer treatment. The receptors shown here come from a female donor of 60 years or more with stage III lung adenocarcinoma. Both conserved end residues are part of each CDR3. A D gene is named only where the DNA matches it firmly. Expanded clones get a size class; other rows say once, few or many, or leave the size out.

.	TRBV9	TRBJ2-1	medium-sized	TGTGCCAGCACGATAGACAGTAACGTCAATGAGCAGTTCTTC	CASTIDSNVNEQFF
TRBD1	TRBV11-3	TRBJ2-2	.	TGTGCCAGCAGCTCGGACAGGGTGACCGGGGAGCTGTTTTTT	CASSSDRVTGELFF
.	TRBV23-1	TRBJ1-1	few	TGCGCCAGCAGCCCCCGGACCGATTGGGAAGCTTTCTTT	CASSPRTDWEAFF
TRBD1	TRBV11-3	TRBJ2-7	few	TGTGCCAGCAGCTCCTCCCCCGACAGGGTCCACGAGCAGTACTTC	CASSSSPDRVHEQYF
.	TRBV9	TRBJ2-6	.	TGTGCCAGCAGCCCGAGAGAAGGCTCTGGGGCCAACGTCCTGACTTTC	CASSPREGSGANVLTF
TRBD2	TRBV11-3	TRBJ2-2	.	TGTGCCAGCAGCCCTGGGGGTCTAGCGGGAGACACCGGGGAGCTGTTTTTT	CASSPGGLAGDTGELFF
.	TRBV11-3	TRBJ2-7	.	TGTGCCAGCAGCTTGTTAGTCAGGGGAGGCGAGCAGTACTTC	CASSLLVRGGEQYF
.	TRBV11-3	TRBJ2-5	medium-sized	TGTGCCAGCAGCTCGGGAGACAGGGCCCAAGAGACCCAGTACTTC	CASSSGDRAQETQYF
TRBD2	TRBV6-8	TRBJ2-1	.	TGTGCCAGCAGTTACGAGGGTGGACTAGCGGGGAGGGAGGGTGAGCAGTTCTTC	CASSYEGGLAGREGEQFF
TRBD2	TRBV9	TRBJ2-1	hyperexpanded	TGTGCCAGCAGCTCCCGGACTAGCGGGACTCGGAATGAGCAGTTCTTC	CASSSRTSGTRNEQFF
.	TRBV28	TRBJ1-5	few	TGTGCCAGCAGTTTTTGGAATCAGCCCCAGCATTTT	CASSFWNQPQHF
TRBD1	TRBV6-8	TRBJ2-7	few	TGTGCCAGCAGTTATGGAGGGACAGGGGGGACCTACGAGCAGTACTTC	CASSYGGTGGTYEQYF